Listed below are T cell receptor beta chains from one sample, sequenced in a study of cytomegalovirus exposure and HLA in healthy donors. Measured with immunoSEQ multiplex PCR; TCRdb has only the in-frame clones, and not every one. The sample consists of about 200,000 clones, 80% to 85% of them appearing once. Material for sequencing was PBMCs. The receptor source for this set is a middle-aged woman in good health and CMV-seronegative. Both conserved end residues are part of each CDR3. Rows give clone size only sometimes, using once, few, many, or a class for an expanded clone.

v_call: TRBV9; j_call: TRBJ1-1; clone_size: -; cdr3_aa: CASSPRVPRNTEAFF
v_call: TRBV6-1; j_call: TRBJ1-5; clone_size: -; cdr3_aa: CASSVSSGTREPQHF
v_call: TRBV18; j_call: TRBJ1-2; clone_size: -; cdr3_aa: CASSPPATKVGYTF
v_call: TRBV7-2; j_call: TRBJ2-7; clone_size: -; cdr3_aa: CASSLESGFYEQYF
v_call: TRBV6-6; j_call: TRBJ2-7; clone_size: few; cdr3_aa: CASSYSGLAGAYEQYF
v_call: TRBV28; j_call: TRBJ2-3; clone_size: once; cdr3_aa: CASSLEIPNYTDTQYF
v_call: TRBV27; j_call: TRBJ2-5; clone_size: -; cdr3_aa: CASSLLAGGPGETQYF
v_call: TRBV7-6; j_call: TRBJ2-2; clone_size: -; cdr3_aa: CASSLTENTGELFF
v_call: TRBV7-9; j_call: TRBJ1-1; clone_size: -; cdr3_aa: CASSHPGQAEAFF
v_call: TRBV4-2; j_call: TRBJ2-1; clone_size: -; cdr3_aa: CASSQEGTSVYNEQFF
v_call: TRBV7-9; j_call: TRBJ1-1; clone_size: -; cdr3_aa: CASTDGMNTEAFF
v_call: TRBV6-5; j_call: TRBJ1-2; clone_size: -; cdr3_aa: CASSYRQGVANYGYTF
v_call: TRBV6-1; j_call: TRBJ2-7; clone_size: -; cdr3_aa: CASRAGTGLPYEQYF
v_call: TRBV2; j_call: TRBJ2-7; clone_size: -; cdr3_aa: CASRDGTSGLYEQYF
v_call: TRBV18; j_call: TRBJ2-1; clone_size: -; cdr3_aa: CASSPRLQVREQFF
v_call: TRBV4-1; j_call: TRBJ1-1; clone_size: -; cdr3_aa: CASSQVADSEVRAFF
v_call: TRBV19; j_call: TRBJ1-5; clone_size: few; cdr3_aa: CASSDRHNQPQHF
v_call: TRBV30; j_call: TRBJ2-2; clone_size: -; cdr3_aa: CAWRRLVGMNTGELFF
v_call: TRBV5-4; j_call: TRBJ1-1; clone_size: -; cdr3_aa: CASSLQMLNTEAFF
v_call: TRBV28; j_call: TRBJ2-7; clone_size: -; cdr3_aa: CASSAGGPPYEQYF
v_call: TRBV2; j_call: TRBJ2-7; clone_size: -; cdr3_aa: CASSEAGWAPKQYF
v_call: TRBV2; j_call: TRBJ2-2; clone_size: -; cdr3_aa: CASSEASPSVSGELFF
v_call: TRBV5-1; j_call: TRBJ1-1; clone_size: -; cdr3_aa: CASRIGGTMNTEAFF
v_call: TRBV18; j_call: TRBJ1-1; clone_size: -; cdr3_aa: CASSDRGNTEAFF